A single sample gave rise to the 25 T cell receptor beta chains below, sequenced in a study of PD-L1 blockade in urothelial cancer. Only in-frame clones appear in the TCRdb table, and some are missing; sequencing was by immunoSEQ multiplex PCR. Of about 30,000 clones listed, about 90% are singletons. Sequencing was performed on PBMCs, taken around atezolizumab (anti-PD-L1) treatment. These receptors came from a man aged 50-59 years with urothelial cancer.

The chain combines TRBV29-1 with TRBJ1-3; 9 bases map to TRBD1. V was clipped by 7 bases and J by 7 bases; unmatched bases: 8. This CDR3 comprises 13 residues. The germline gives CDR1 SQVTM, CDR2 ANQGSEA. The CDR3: CSAGGTGFNTIYF. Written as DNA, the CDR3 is TGCAGCGCCGGGGGGACAGGGTTCAACACCATATATTTT.

The CDR3 here is CASSPDLGGDTQYF. DNA for the CDR3: TGTGCCAGCTCCCCTGACTTGGGAGGAGATACGCAGTATTTT. This chain uses TRBV18 with TRBJ2-3; tentatively, D is TRBD2 (6 bases). This CDR3 contains 14 residues. V shed 6 bases and J shed 5 bases, with 15 bases lying between them. The germline gives CDR1 KGHSH, CDR2 LQKENI.

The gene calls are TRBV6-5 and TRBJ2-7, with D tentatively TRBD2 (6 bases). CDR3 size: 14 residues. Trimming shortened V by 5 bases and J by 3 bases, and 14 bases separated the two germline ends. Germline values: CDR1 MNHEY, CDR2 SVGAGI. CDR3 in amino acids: CASSRQRLGYEQYF. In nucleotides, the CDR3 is TGTGCCAGCAGTCGCCAAAGACTAGGCTACGAGCAGTACTTC.

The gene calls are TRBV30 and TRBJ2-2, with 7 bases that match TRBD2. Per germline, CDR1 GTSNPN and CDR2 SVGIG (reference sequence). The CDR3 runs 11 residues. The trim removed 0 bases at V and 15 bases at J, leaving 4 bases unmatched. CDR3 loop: CAWSVLGGVFF. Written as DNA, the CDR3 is TGTGCCTGGAGTGTACTTGGGGGGGTGTTTTTT.

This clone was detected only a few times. CDR3 nucleotides: TGTGCCAGTAGTACGACCGGGACAGGGCGCGTTTATGGCTACACCTTC. As protein: CASSTTGTGRVYGYTF. The rearrangement links TRBV19 to TRBJ1-2; 9 nucleotides line up with TRBD1. Per germline, CDR1 LNHDA and CDR2 SQIVND (reference sequence). V was pared by 4 bases and J by 5 bases, with 11 bases of the junction left unmatched. The CDR3 is 16 amino acids.

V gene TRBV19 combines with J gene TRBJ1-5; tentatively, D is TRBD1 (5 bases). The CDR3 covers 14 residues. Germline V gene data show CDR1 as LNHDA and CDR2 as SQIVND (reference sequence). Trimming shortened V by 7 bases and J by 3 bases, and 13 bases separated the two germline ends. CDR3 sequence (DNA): TGTGCCAGTACCAACAGGCAGGACAATCAGCCCCAGCATTTT. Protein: CASTNRQDNQPQHF.

For the CDR3, the DNA is TGTGCCAGCAGTTTACTGGACAGGGTAAGGCAGCCCCAGCATTTT. This codes for CASSLLDRVRQPQHF. The rearrangement links TRBV28 to TRBJ1-5, with TRBD1 matching over 8 bases. From germline, CDR1 is MDHEN and CDR2 SYDVKM. The CDR3 runs to 15 residues. V shed 2 bases, J shed 7 bases, and the junction held 7 bases outside the gene matches.

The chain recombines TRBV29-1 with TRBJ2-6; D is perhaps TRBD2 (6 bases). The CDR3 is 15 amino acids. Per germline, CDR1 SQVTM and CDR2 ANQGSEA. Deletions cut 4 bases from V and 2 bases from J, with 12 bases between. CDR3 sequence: CSVAGPGAGANVLTF. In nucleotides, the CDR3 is TGCAGCGTTGCGGGTCCGGGGGCTGGGGCCAACGTCCTGACTTTC.

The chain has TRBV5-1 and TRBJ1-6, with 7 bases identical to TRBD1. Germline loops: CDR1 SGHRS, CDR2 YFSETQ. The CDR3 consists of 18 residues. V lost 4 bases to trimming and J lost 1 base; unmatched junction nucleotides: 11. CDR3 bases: TGCGCCAGCAGCCCGCAGGAAGGGGGCGCATCCTATAATTCACCCCTCCACTTT. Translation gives CASSPQEGGASYNSPLHF.

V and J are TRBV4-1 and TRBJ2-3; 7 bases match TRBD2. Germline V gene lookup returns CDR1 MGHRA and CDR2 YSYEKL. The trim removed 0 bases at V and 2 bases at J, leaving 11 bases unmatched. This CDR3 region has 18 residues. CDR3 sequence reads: CASSQDGAGTTLTDTQYF. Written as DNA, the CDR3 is TGCGCCAGCAGCCAAGATGGGGCCGGGACTACCCTCACAGATACGCAGTATTTT.

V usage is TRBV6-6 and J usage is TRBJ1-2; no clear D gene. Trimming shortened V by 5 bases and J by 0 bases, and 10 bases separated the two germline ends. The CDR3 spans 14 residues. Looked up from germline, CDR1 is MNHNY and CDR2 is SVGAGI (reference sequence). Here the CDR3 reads CASSVSLANYGYTF. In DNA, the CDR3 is TGTGCCAGCAGTGTCAGCCTAGCTAACTATGGCTACACCTTC.

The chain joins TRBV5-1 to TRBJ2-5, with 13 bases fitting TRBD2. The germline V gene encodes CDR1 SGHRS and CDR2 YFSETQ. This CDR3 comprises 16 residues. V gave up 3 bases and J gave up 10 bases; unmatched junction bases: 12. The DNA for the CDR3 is TGCGCCAGCAGCTCAGGACTAGCGGGGGATAGAGACGGCCAGTACTTC. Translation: CASSSGLAGDRDGQYF.

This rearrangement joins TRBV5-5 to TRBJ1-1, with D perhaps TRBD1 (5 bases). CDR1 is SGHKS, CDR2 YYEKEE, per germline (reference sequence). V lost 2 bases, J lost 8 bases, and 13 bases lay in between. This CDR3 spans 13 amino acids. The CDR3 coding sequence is TGTGCCAGCAGCTTTATCTTAGGACAAGAAGCTTTCTTT. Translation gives CASSFILGQEAFF.

This CDR3 reads CASSSSGQVGNQPQHF. The CDR3 DNA sequence: TGTGCCAGCAGCTCCAGCGGACAGGTCGGCAATCAGCCCCAGCATTTT. The chain employs TRBV7-8 and TRBJ1-5, with TRBD1 matching over 7 bases. CDR1 and CDR2 (germline): SGHVS, FQNEAQ. The CDR3 spans 16 residues. V trimming: 4 bases; J trimming: 2 bases; junction bases outside the gene matches: 8.

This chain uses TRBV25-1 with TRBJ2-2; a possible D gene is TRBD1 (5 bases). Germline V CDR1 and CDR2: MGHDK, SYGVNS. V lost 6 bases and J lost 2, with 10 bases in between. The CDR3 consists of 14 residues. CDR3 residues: CASRSDTNTGELFF. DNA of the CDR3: TGTGCCAGCAGGTCGGACACAAACACCGGGGAGCTGTTTTTT.

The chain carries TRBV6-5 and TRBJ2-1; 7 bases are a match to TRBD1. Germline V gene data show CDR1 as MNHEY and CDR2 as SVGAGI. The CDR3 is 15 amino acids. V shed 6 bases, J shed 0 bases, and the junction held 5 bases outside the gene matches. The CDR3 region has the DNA TGTGCCAGCAGCCCACGACAGGGCTCCTACAATGAGCAGTTCTTC. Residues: CASSPRQGSYNEQFF.

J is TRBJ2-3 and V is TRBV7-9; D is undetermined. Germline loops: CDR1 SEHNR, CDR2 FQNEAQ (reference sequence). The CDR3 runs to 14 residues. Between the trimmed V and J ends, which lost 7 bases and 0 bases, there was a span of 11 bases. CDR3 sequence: CASNLKSSTDTQYF. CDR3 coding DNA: TGTGCCAGCAACCTAAAATCTAGCACAGATACGCAGTATTTT.

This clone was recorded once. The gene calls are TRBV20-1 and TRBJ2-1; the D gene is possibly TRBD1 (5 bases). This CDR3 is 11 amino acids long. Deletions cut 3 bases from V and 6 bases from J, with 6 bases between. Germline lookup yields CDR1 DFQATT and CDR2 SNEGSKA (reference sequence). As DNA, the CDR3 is TGCAGTGCTAGGGGGCGCAATGAGCAGTTCTTC. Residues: CSARGRNEQFF.

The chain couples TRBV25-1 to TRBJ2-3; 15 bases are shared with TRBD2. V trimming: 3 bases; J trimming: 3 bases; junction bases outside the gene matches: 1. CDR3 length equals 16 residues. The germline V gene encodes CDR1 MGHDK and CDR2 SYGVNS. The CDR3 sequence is CASSDGLAGGTDTQYF. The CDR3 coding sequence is TGTGCCAGCAGTGATGGACTAGCGGGGGGGACAGATACGCAGTATTTT.

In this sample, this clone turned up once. The CDR3 DNA sequence: TGTGCCAGCAGCCGAGGGGGCGGTGAAAAACTGTTTTTT. Residues: CASSRGGGEKLFF. The V and J genes are TRBV7-3 and TRBJ1-4, with 7 positions matching TRBD1. The germline V gene has CDR1 SGHTA and CDR2 FQGTGA. This CDR3 contains 13 residues. The V segment lost 5 bases and the J segment 7 bases; nucleotides outside the gene matches: 4. Filled out from reference TRBV7-3 and TRBJ1-4, the complete variable domain reads GAGVSQTPSNKVTEKGKYVELRCDPISGHTALYWYRQSLGQGPEFLIYFQGTGAADDSGLPNDRFFAVRPEGSVSTLKIQRTERGDSAVYLCASSRGGGEKLFFGSGTQLSVL.

The CDR3 DNA reads TGTGCCAGCAGCCCGGGACAGGGGCTCACCGGGGAGCTGTTTTTT. Translating gives CASSPGQGLTGELFF. This rearrangement joins TRBV6-6 to TRBJ2-2, with 10 bases matching TRBD1. This CDR3 has 15 residues. Germline-derived CDR1 and CDR2 are MNHNY and SVGAGI (reference sequence). V gave up 6 bases and J gave up 4 bases; unmatched junction bases: 5.

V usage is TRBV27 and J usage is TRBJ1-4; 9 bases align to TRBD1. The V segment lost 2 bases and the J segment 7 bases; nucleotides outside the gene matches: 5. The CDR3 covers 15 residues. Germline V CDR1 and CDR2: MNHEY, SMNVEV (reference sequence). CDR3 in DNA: TGTGCCAGCAGTTTACGGACAGGGGATCCTGAAAAACTGTTTTTT. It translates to CASSLRTGDPEKLFF.

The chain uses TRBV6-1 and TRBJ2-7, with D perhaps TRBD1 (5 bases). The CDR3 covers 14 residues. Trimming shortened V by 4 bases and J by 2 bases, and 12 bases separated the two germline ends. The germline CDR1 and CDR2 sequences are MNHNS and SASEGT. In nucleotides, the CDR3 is TGTGCCAGCAGTGCGGGCAGGGTAGCCTACGAGCAGTACTTC. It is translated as CASSAGRVAYEQYF.

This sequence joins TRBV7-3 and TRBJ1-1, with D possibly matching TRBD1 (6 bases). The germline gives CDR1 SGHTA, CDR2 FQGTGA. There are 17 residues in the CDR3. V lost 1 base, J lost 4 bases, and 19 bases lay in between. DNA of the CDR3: TGTGCCAGCAGCTTAATCTCGCTTGGACAGCCCGGCACTGAAGCTTTCTTT. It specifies CASSLISLGQPGTEAFF.

CDR3 residues: CASGLKTGGSGNTIYF. The CDR3 DNA is TGTGCTAGTGGTCTGAAAACAGGGGGCTCTGGAAACACCATATATTTT. The chain joins TRBV12-5 to TRBJ1-3, with 8 bases aligning to TRBD1. The CDR3 spans 16 residues. The V and J ends lost 5 bases and 0 bases, in that order; junction bases with no gene match: 6. The germline gives CDR1 LGHNT, CDR2 FRNRAP.